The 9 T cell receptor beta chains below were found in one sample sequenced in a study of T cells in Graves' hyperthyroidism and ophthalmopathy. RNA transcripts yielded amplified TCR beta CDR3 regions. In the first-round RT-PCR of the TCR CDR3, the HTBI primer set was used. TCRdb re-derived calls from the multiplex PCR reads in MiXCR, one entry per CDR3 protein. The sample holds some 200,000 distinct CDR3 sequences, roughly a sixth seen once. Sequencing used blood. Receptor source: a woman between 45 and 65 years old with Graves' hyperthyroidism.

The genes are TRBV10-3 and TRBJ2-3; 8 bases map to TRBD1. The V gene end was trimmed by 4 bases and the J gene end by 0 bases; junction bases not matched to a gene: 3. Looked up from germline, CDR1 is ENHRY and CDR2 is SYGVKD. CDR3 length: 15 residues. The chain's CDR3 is CAISADRGSTDTQYF. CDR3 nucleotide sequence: TGTGCCATCAGTGCCGACAGGGGCAGCACAGATACGCAGTATTTT.

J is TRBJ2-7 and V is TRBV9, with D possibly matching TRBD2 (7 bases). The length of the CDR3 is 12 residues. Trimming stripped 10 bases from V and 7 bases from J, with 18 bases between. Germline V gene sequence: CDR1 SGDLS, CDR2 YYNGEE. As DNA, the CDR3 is TGTGCCCCCCCTCGGGGGGCGCGGGAGCAGTACTTC. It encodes CAPPRGAREQYF. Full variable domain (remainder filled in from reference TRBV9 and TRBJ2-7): DSGVTQTPKHLITATGQRVTLRCSPRSGDLSVYWYQQSLDQGLQFLIQYYNGEERAKGNILERFSAQQFPDLHSELNLSSLELGDSALYFCAPPRGAREQYFGPGTRLTVT.

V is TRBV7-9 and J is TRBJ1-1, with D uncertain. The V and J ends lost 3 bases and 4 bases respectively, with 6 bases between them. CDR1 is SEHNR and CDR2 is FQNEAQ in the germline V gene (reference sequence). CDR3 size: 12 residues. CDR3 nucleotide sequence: TGTGCCAGCAGCTTTTTAAGCACTGAAGCTTTCTTT. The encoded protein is CASSFLSTEAFF.

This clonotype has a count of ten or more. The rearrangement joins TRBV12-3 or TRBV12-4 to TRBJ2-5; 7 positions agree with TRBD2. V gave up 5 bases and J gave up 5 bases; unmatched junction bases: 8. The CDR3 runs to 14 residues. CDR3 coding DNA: TGTGCCAGCAGTATACCCGGGACTAAGGAGACCCAGTACTTC. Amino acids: CASSIPGTKETQYF.

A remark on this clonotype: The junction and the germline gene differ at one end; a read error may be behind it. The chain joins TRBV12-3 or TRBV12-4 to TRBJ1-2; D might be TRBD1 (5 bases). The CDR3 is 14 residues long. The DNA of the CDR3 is TGTGCCAGTTTTTCTGGGGCCCCTAACTATGGCTACGCCTTC. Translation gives CASFSGAPNYGYAF.

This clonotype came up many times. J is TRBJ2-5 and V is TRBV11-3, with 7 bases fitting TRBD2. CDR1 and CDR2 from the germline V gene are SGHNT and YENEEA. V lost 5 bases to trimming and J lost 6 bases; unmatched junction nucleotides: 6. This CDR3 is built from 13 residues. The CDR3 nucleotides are TGTGCCAGCAGCCCCGGGGGGAAGAAGACCCAGTACTTC. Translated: CASSPGGKKTQYF. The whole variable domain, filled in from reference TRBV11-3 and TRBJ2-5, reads EAGVVQSPRYKIIEKKQPVAFWCNPISGHNTLYWYLQNLGQGPELLIRYENEEAVDDSQLPKDRFSAERLKGVDSTLKIQPAELGDSAVYLCASSPGGKKTQYFGPGTRLLVL.

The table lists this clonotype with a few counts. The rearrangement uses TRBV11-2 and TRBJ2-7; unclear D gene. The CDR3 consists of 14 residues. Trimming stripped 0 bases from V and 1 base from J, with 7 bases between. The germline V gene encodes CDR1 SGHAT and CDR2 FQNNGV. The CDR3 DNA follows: TGTGCCAGCAGCTTAGAGGGGATTTCCTACGAGCAGTACTTC. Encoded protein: CASSLEGISYEQYF.

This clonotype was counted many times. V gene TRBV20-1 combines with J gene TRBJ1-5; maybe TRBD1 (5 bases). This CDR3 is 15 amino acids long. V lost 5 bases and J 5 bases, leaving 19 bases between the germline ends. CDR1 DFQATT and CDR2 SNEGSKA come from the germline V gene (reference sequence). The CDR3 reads CSAGGGGTQHQPQHF. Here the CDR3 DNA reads TGCAGTGCTGGGGGAGGAGGAACCCAGCATCAGCCCCAGCATTTT.

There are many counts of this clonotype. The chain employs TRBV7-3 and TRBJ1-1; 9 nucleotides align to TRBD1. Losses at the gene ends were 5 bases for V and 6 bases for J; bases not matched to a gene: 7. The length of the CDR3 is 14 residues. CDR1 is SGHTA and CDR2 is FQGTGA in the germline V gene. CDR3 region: CASSITGGDAEAFF. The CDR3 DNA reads TGTGCCAGCAGCATCACAGGGGGCGATGCTGAAGCTTTCTTT. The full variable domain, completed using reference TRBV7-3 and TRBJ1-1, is GAGVSQTPSNKVTEKGKYVELRCDPISGHTALYWYRQSLGQGPEFLIYFQGTGAADDSGLPNDRFFAVRPEGSVSTLKIQRTERGDSAVYLCASSITGGDAEAFFGQGTRLTVV.